Below, one T cell receptor beta chain is given with its context. Method: immunoSEQ multiplex PCR; TCRdb's copy keeps in-frame clones and lacks some. The table includes 400,000 to 550,000 clones, 75% to 90% detected once. This sample is drawn from a study of blood T cell repertoires in COVID-19. The CDR3 has 12 residues. V shed 6 bases, J shed 10 bases, and the junction held 7 bases outside the gene matches. The germline V gene encodes CDR1 LGHNT and CDR2 FRNRAP. J is TRBJ2-3 and V is TRBV12-5; 7 nucleotides match TRBD1. The sequenced sample consisted of peripheral blood. The receptor was derived from a woman between 25 and 40 years old with acute or convalescent COVID-19. The CDR3 coding sequence is TGTGCTAGTGGGACAGGGCAAACCGCGCAGTATTTT. As protein: CASGTGQTAQYF. The entire variable domain, with the rest obtained from reference TRBV12-5 and TRBJ2-3, is as follows: DARVTQTPRHKVTEMGQEVTMRCQPILGHNTVFWYRQTMMQGLELLAYFRNRAPLDDSGMPKDRFSAEMPDATLATLKIQPSEPRDSAVYFCASGTGQTAQYFGPGTRLTVL.